Following are 5 T cell receptor beta chains from one sample sequenced in a study of cytomegalovirus exposure and HLA in healthy donors. PCR used 60 Vbeta primers and 13 Jbeta primers. Assay used: immunoSEQ multiplex PCR; TCRdb lists only in-frame clones, some missing. The data show 70,000 to 95,000 clones, 62% seen once. The sequencing input was PBMCs. These receptors all stem from a woman aged 30 to 39 in good health and CMV-seropositive.

This clone was seen a single time. The chain combines TRBV29-1 with TRBJ1-1; D gene unclear. Germline assignment: CDR1 SQVTM and CDR2 ANQGSEA. CDR3 size: 13 residues. The ends were cut back, 3 bases at V and 4 bases at J, with 12 bases in the middle. For the CDR3, the DNA is TGCAGCGTTGACCTCCTCGGCGGCACTGAAGCTTTCTTT. Amino acids: CSVDLLGGTEAFF.

There are a few counts of this clone. The same CDR3 can be traced to other DNA sequences in this sample. This chain links TRBV2 with TRBJ1-1; D ambiguous. Germline loops: CDR1 SNHLY, CDR2 FYNNEI. V was trimmed by 7 bases and J by 5 bases, leaving 11 bases between them. The CDR3 has 12 residues. The CDR3 DNA follows: TGTGCCAGCAATGGTTGGAGGACTGAAGCTTTCTTT. Translated, it gives CASNGWRTEAFF.

The V and J genes are TRBV2 and TRBJ1-3; TRBD1 might be the D (6 bases). The V gene's germline CDR1 is SNHLY and CDR2 FYNNEI. This CDR3 is built from 15 residues. V lost 6 bases, J lost 4 bases, and 16 bases lay in between. As DNA, the CDR3 is TGTGCCAGCAGGTTACAGGGAACGGGCGGAAACACCATATATTTT. Translation gives CASRLQGTGGNTIYF.

The chain uses TRBV29-1 and TRBJ1-1; unclear D gene. The V gene's germline CDR1 is SQVTM and CDR2 ANQGSEA. The CDR3 is 14 residues long. V was shortened by 4 bases and J by 2 bases, with 14 bases between the two germline ends. This chain's CDR3 is CSVVRGRVNTEAFF. CDR3 DNA: TGCAGCGTTGTGCGTGGGAGGGTCAACACTGAAGCTTTCTTT. Filled out from reference TRBV29-1 and TRBJ1-1, the complete variable domain reads SAVISQKPSRDICQRGTSLTIQCQVDSQVTMMFWYRQQPGQSLTLIATANQGSEATYESGFVIDKFPISRPNLTFSTLTVSNMSPEDSSIYLCSVVRGRVNTEAFFGQGTRLTVV.

This clone has just a few counts. The V gene is TRBV18, the J gene TRBJ1-1, with 8 nucleotides matching TRBD1. The CDR3 loop spans 14 amino acids. The germline gives CDR1 KGHSH, CDR2 LQKENI. V lost 3 bases and J lost 8; bases outside the gene matches: 8. CDR3 loop: CASSPTGGGMEAFF. The CDR3 region has the DNA TGTGCCAGCTCACCCACAGGGGGGGGAATGGAAGCTTTCTTT. Variable domain in full (rest from reference TRBV18 and TRBJ1-1): NAGVMQNPRHLVRRRGQEARLRCSPMKGHSHVYWYRQLPEEGLKFMVYLQKENIIDESGMPKERFSAEFPKEGPSILRIQQVVRGDSAAYFCASSPTGGGMEAFFGQGTRLTVV.